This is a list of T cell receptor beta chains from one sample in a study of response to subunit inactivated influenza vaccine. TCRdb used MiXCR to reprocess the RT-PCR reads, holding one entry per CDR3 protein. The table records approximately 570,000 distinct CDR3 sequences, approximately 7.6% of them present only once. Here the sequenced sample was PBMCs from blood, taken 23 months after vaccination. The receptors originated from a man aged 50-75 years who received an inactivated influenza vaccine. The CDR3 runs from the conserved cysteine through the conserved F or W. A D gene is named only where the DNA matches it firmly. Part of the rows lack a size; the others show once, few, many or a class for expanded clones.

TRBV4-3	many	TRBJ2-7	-	CASSQDLQGEQYF	TGCGCCAGCAGCCAAGATCTGCAGGGCGAGCAGTACTTC
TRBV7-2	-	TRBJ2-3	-	CASSLAVARTDTQYF	TGTGCCAGCAGCTTAGCTGTGGCAAGGACAGATACGCAGTATTTT
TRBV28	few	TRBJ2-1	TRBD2	CAILAGGNRNEQFF	TGTGCCATCCTAGCGGGAGGTAATAGAAATGAGCAGTTCTTC
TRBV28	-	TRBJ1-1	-	CASNIMAQLLNTEAFF	TGTGCCAGCAATATCATGGCACAGCTATTGAACACTGAAGCTTTCTTT
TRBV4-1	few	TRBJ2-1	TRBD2	CASSRLAGTSGRNEQFF	TGCGCCAGCAGCCGCCTTGCTGGGACTAGCGGGAGAAATGAGCAGTTCTTC
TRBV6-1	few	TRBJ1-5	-	CASSPVQFNQPQHF	TGTGCCAGCAGCCCCGTTCAGTTCAATCAGCCCCAGCATTTT
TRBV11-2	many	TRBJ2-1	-	CASSLGRGLVEQFF	TGTGCCAGCAGCTTAGGGCGAGGGTTGGTTGAGCAGTTCTTC
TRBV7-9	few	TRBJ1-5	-	CASSPYGKPQHF	TGTGCCAGCAGCCCTTATGGGAAGCCCCAGCATTTT
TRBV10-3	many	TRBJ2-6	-	CAISPSSGANVLTF	TGTGCCATCAGTCCCTCCTCTGGGGCCAACGTCCTGACTTTC
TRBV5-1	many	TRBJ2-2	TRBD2	CASSLALAGVNTGELFF	TGCGCCAGCAGCTTGGCTCTAGCGGGAGTGAACACCGGGGAGCTGTTTTTT
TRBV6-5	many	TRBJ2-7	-	CASSYDGGHYEQYF	TGTGCCAGCAGTTATGATGGTGGGCACTACGAGCAGTACTTC
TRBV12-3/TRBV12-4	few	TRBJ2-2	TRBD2	CASTATSGRAAGELFF	TGTGCCAGCACCGCGACTAGCGGGAGGGCCGCGGGGGAGCTGTTTTTT
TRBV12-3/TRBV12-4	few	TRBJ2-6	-	CASSWGFGANVLTF	TGTGCCAGCAGTTGGGGATTTGGGGCCAACGTCCTGACTTTC
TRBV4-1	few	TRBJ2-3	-	CASSQDPTATDTQYF	TGCGCCAGCAGCCAAGATCCCACAGCCACAGATACGCAGTATTTT
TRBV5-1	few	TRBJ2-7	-	CASSLWPARGNYEQYF	TGCGCCAGCAGCTTGTGGCCGGCTAGGGGGAACTACGAGCAGTACTTC
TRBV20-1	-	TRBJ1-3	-	CSAGTLSSGNTIYF	TGCAGTGCTGGGACGTTGAGCTCTGGAAACACCATATATTTT
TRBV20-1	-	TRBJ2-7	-	CSARDPGEEYF	TGCAGTGCTAGAGATCCCGGGGAGGAGTACTTC
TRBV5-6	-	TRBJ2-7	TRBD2	CASGPGLAGGNPYEQYF	TGTGCCAGCGGCCCCGGGCTAGCGGGAGGGAACCCCTACGAGCAGTACTTC
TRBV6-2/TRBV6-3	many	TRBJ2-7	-	CASSYSSVQPEQYF	TGTGCCAGCAGTTACTCGTCTGTACAGCCCGAGCAGTACTTC
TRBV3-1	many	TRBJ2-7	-	CASSQYQEPSEQYF	TGTGCCAGCAGCCAATATCAGGAGCCCAGCGAGCAGTACTTC
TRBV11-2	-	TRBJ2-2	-	CASSADRRTNTGELFF	TGTGCCAGCAGCGCGGATCGGAGGACCAACACCGGGGAGCTGTTTTTT
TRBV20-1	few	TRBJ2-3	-	CSATGASGSTDTQYF	TGCAGTGCTACGGGGGCTAGCGGAAGCACAGATACGCAGTATTTT
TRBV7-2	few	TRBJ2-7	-	CASSPSPVYEQYF	TGTGCCAGCAGCCCCAGCCCGGTCTACGAGCAGTACTTC
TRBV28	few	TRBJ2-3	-	CASSWKRGTDTQYF	TGTGCCAGCAGTTGGAAACGGGGCACAGATACGCAGTATTTT
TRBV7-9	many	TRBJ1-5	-	CASSWGDSNQPQHF	TGTGCCAGCAGCTGGGGGGATAGCAATCAGCCCCAGCATTTT
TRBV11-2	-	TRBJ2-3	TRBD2	CASSLVLGLAGASSWNTQYF	TGTGCCAGCAGCTTAGTTTTAGGACTAGCGGGGGCCTCTAGCTGGAATACGCAGTATTTT
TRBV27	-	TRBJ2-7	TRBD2	CASGWREGYEQYF	TGTGCCAGCGGATGGCGGGAGGGCTACGAGCAGTACTTC
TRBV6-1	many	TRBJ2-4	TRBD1	CASRLPGGKNIQYF	TGTGCCAGTCGACTTCCAGGGGGCAAAAACATTCAGTACTTC
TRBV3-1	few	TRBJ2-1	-	CASSQVGNNEQFF	TGTGCCAGCAGCCAAGTGGGTAACAATGAGCAGTTCTTC
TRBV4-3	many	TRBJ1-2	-	CASSQDTETGSAYGYTF	TGCGCCAGCAGCCAAGACACAGAGACAGGCAGTGCCTATGGCTACACCTTC
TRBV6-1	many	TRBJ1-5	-	CASSLTGYSNQPQHF	TGTGCCAGCAGTTTAACGGGTTATAGCAATCAGCCCCAGCATTTT
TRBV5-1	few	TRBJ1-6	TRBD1	CASSQKGQGSSPLHF	TGCGCCAGCAGCCAGAAGGGACAGGGAAGTTCACCCCTCCACTTT
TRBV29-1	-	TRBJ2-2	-	CSVDGGGGELFF	TGCAGCGTTGATGGGGGTGGTGGGGAGCTGTTTTTT
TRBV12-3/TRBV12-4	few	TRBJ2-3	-	CATGHSTDTQYF	TGTGCCACAGGGCACAGCACAGATACGCAGTATTTT
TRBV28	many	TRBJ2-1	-	CASSLVAGPSYNEQFF	TGTGCCAGCAGTTTAGTGGCAGGTCCCTCCTACAATGAGCAGTTCTTC
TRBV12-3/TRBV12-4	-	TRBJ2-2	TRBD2	CASSFTAGVTGELFF	TGTGCCAGCAGTTTTACAGCGGGAGTGACCGGGGAGCTGTTTTTT
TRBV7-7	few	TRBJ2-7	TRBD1	CASSQGQGASVQYF	TGTGCCAGCAGCCAAGGACAGGGGGCGAGTGTGCAGTACTTC
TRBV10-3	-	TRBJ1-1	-	CAISDGGRGTEAFF	TGTGCCATCAGTGATGGGGGGCGCGGGACTGAAGCTTTCTTT
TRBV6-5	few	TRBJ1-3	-	CASSYSPPNSGNTIYF	TGTGCCAGCAGTTACTCGCCCCCAAATTCGGGAAACACCATATATTTT
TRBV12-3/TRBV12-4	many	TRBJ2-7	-	CASSREGYEQYF	TGTGCCAGCAGTAGGGAAGGGTACGAGCAGTACTTC
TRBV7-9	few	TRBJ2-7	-	CATRREVSREQYF	TGTGCCACCCGGAGGGAGGTCTCTCGCGAGCAGTACTTC
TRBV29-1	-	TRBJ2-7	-	CSVELPGSYEQYF	TGCAGCGTTGAATTGCCAGGCTCCTACGAGCAGTACTTC
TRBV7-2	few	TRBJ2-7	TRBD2	CASSRGTSRLYEQYF	TGTGCCAGCAGCCGCGGGACTAGCAGACTCTACGAGCAGTACTTC
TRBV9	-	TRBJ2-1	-	CASSPSAYNEQFF	TGTGCCAGCAGCCCCTCCGCCTACAATGAGCAGTTCTTC